This T cell receptor (beta chain) was recovered during a study of blood T cell repertoires in COVID-19. About the research overall: The United States, Italy and Spain were the sources of the acute and convalescent COVID-19 samples. Sources were T cells, B-cell-depleted T cells, or PBMCs; the material itself was cDNA or gDNA.

Only one count was recorded for this clone. CDR1 and CDR2 from the germline V gene are LNHDA and SQIVND (reference sequence). CDR3 length: 18 residues. The ends were cut back, 11 bases at V and 0 bases at J, with 29 bases in the middle. Per the original methods: Estimates of nucleated cell counts were drawn from the amplification of reference gene primers. Libraries were prepared by immunoSEQ multiplex PCR; TCRdb keeps only in-frame clonotypes and omits some of them. From that table come the V and J calls and clone size; the DNA was used to work out D and trimming. There are roughly 190,000 clones in the sample; roughly 84% occur only once, and 2.6% lies in the top ten.

The sequence derives from a human donor with acute or convalescent COVID-19. The donor label of this sample is uncertain. Sequencing input: peripheral blood. V gene TRBV19 combines with J gene TRBJ2-7; a possible D gene is TRBD1 (7 bases). CDR3 bases: TGTGCCTGCTCCGGCCCGCCAGGGGGACTCAAGAGCTCCTACGAGCAGTACTTC. Amino acids: CACSGPPGGLKSSYEQYF.